This is a list of T cell receptor beta chains from one sample in a study of cytomegalovirus exposure and HLA in healthy donors. Assay used: immunoSEQ multiplex PCR; TCRdb lists only in-frame clones, some missing. The sample contains hundreds of thousands of clones, 82% of which appear only once. Sequencing used PBMCs. These receptor sequences come from a man in his forties in good health and CMV-seropositive. Both conserved end residues are part of each CDR3.

CDR3 protein,V gene
CASSSLGGIGETQYF,TRBV5-4
CASHGGEANEQFF,TRBV19
CASSPAGTGELFF,TRBV11-1
CAIRGTGRTNTIYF,TRBV10-3
CASSLDSGLTEAFF,TRBV5-5
CASSNPARSFNYGYTF,TRBV11-2
CAWSRGFVETQYF,TRBV30
CASSLGGLLYGYTF,TRBV5-6
CSVEPLAGVGSDTQYF,TRBV29-1
CASSEALNPGIYEQYF,TRBV6-1
CASSFGQGAGEQYF,TRBV7-9
CASSPFGMGQGSGNTIYF,TRBV18
CASSRGQNTGELFF,TRBV7-9
CASSQAPGYEQYF,TRBV4-1
CAWKYTGGQDYGYTF,TRBV30
CASSSRLADSYNEQFF,TRBV11-2
CASSQDPSYEQFF,TRBV4-1
CASSALQGAGYGYTF,TRBV6-1
CASSPREGGTDTQYF,TRBV14
CASSKEGDRKEQFF,TRBV21-1
CASSIGSGRLRGGNEQFF,TRBV19
CASSFSGRYTDTQYF,TRBV7-9
CARGNSGQHEQFF,TRBV2
CASSLGRGSHEQFF,TRBV11-3
CASSLEGQGGNQPQHF,TRBV5-1
CASSLETGRATGELFF,TRBV5-4
CASSQGLQLTGDNEQFF,TRBV4-2
CASSVGAMGQRKLTDTQYF,TRBV9
CASSFAFHQGSGGYTF,TRBV27
CASTPWRGGTSTDTQYF,TRBV27
CASAFGRALANEQFF,TRBV5-1
CASTKGIDGYTF,TRBV6-6
CASSQTNAIAGLAGGTDTQYF,TRBV14
CASSQDRGSGVYEQYF,TRBV4-1
CASSLTVRENTEAFF,TRBV5-1
CASSYPSGRGGIQYF,TRBV6-5
CASSLAAGVGHEQYF,TRBV7-6
CASSCSGTGQPQHF,TRBV6-5
CASSLTSGRSGYQETQYF,TRBV28
CASSFRGTAGTGELFF,TRBV5-6
CASSQDNNQPQHF,TRBV4-1
CASSLARLAGGDTQYF,TRBV5-1
CAIRGTGYGYNEQFF,TRBV10-3
CASSQDWTSGTTDTQYF,TRBV14
CASSARGNYGYTF,TRBV2
CATSRDLGQGENEQFF,TRBV15
CATSRDEGLGEQFF,TRBV15
CASSRFIQGSDYGYTF,TRBV14
CASSDTGVYEQYF,TRBV6-1
CASKGGRLSDGYTF,TRBV6-5
CASSQGTGISLYNSPLHF,TRBV4-1
CASKKQGLNGYTF,TRBV6-5
CAISESRGDQPQHF,TRBV10-3
CASRRDSLSEAFF,TRBV27
CASSSPFVGGGQNTEAFF,TRBV7-6
CASSVVGLAEETQYF,TRBV9
CASSFWTSGNEQFF,TRBV7-2
CASSKTGGETQYF,TRBV18
CASSLGHLASAYYEQYF,TRBV9
CASSLAPGEQYF,TRBV5-1